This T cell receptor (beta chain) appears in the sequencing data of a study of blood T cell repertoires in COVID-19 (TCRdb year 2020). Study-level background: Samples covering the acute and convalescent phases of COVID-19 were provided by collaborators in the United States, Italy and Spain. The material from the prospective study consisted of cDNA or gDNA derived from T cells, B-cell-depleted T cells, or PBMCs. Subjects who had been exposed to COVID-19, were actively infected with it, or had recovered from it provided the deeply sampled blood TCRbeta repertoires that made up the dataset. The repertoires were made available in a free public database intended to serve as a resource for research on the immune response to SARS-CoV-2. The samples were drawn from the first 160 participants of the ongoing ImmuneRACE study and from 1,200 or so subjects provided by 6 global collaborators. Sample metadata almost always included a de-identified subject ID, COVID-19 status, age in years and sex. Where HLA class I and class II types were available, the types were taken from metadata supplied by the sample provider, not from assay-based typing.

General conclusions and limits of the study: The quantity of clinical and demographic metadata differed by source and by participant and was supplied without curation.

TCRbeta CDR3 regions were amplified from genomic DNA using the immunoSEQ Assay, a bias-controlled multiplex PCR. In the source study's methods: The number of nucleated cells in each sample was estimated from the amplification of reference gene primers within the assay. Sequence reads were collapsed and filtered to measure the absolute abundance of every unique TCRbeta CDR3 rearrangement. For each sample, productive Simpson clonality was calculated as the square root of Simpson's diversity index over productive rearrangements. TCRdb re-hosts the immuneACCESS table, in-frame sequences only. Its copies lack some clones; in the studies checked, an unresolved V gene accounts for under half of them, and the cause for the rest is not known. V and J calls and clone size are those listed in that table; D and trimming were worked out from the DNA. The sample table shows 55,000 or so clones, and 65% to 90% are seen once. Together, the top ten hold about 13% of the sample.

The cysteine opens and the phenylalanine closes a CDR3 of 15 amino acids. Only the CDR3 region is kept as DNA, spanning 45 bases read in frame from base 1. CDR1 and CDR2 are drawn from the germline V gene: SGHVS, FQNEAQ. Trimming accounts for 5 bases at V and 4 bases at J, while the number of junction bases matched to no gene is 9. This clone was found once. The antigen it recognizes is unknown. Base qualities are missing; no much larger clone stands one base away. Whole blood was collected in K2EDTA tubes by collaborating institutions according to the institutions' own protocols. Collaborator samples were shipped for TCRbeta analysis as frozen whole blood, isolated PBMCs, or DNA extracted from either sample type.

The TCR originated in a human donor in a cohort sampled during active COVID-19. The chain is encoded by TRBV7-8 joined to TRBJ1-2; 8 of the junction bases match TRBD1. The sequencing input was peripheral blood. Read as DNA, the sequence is TGTGCCAGCAGCCACCTGACAGGGGTTTTCTATGGCTACACCTTC. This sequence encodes CASSHLTGVFYGYTF. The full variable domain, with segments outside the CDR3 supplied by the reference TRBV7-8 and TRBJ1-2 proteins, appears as GAGVSQSPRYKVAKRGQDVALRCDPISGHVSLFWYQQALGQGPEFLTYFQNEAQLDKSGLPSDRFFAERPEGSVSTLKIQRTQQEDSAVYLCASSHLTGVFYGYTFGSGTRLTVV.